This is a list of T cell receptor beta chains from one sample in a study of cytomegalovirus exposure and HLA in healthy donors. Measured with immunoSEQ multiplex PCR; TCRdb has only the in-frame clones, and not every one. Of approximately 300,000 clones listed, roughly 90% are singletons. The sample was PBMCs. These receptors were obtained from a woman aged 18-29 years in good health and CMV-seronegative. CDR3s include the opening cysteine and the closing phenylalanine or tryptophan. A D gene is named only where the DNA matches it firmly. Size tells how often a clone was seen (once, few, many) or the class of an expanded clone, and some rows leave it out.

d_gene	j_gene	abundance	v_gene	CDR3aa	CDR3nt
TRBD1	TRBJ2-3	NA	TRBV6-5	CASSAGTGGADTQYF	TGTGCCAGCAGTGCCGGGACAGGGGGCGCAGATACGCAGTATTTT
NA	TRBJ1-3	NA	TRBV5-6	CASSLVETGNTIYF	TGTGCCAGCAGCTTGGTAGAAACTGGAAACACCATATATTTT
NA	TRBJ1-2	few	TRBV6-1	CAISDGYTF	TGTGCCATCTCGGATGGCTACACCTTC
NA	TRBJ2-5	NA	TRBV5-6	CASSLVSAQETQYF	TGTGCCAGCAGCTTGGTAAGCGCGCAAGAGACCCAGTACTTC
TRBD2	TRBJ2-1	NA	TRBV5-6	CASSRRTSGRSKGNEQFF	TGTGCCAGCAGCCGACGGACTAGCGGGAGGTCCAAGGGCAATGAGCAGTTCTTC
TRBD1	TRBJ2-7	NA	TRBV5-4	CASSFDRGNEQYF	TGTGCCAGCAGCTTCGACAGGGGGAACGAGCAGTACTTC
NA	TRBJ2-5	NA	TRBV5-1	CASSLLGAGETQYF	TGCGCCAGCAGCTTGTTGGGGGCTGGGGAGACCCAGTACTTC
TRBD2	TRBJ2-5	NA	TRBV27	CASKPSGMIETQYF	TGTGCCAGCAAACCTAGCGGTATGATAGAGACCCAGTACTTC
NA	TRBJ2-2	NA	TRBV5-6	CASSLSGNPGELFF	TGTGCCAGCAGCTTATCGGGGAATCCCGGGGAGCTGTTTTTT
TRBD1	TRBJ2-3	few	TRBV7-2	CASSAGQGVADTQYF	TGTGCCAGCAGCGCCGGACAGGGGGTAGCAGATACGCAGTATTTT
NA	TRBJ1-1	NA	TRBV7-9	CASSFEGTEAFF	TGTGCCAGCAGCTTTGAGGGCACTGAAGCTTTCTTT
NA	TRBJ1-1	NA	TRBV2	CASTAGTEAFF	TGTGCCAGCACCGCGGGTACTGAAGCTTTCTTT
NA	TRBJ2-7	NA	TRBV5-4	CASSLTGTYEQYF	TGTGCCAGCAGCTTGACAGGGACCTACGAGCAGTACTTC
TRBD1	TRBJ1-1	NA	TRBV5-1	CASSGGGGAGTEAFF	TGCGCCAGCAGCGGAGGAGGGGGCGCGGGCACTGAAGCTTTCTTT
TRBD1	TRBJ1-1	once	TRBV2	CASRTGGWTEAFF	TGTGCCAGTAGGACAGGGGGATGGACTGAAGCTTTCTTT
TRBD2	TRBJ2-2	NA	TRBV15	CATSIAREAGELFF	TGTGCCACCAGCATCGCCCGGGAGGCCGGGGAGCTGTTTTTT
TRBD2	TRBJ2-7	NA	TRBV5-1	CASSPGLAASYEQYF	TGCGCCAGCAGCCCTGGACTAGCGGCCTCCTACGAGCAGTACTTC
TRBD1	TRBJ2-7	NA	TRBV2	CASSEVTGAFSYEQYF	TGTGCCAGCAGTGAAGTGACAGGGGCTTTTTCCTACGAGCAGTACTTC
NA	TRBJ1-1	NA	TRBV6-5	CASTSQGMNTEAFF	TGTGCCAGCACCTCACAGGGTATGAACACTGAAGCTTTCTTT
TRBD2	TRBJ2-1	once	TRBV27	CASSQAVTSGYNEQFF	TGTGCCAGCAGTCAAGCCGTGACTAGCGGGTACAATGAGCAGTTCTTC
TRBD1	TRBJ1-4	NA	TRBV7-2	CASSTSGGAGKLFF	TGTGCCAGCAGCACCTCAGGGGGAGCCGGAAAACTGTTTTTT
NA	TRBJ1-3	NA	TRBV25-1	CASSVAVTSGNTIYF	TGTGCCAGCAGTGTGGCGGTTACCTCTGGAAACACCATATATTTT
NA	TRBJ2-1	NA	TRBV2	CASSEGTSYNEQFF	TGTGCCAGCAGTGAAGGGACATCTTACAATGAGCAGTTCTTC
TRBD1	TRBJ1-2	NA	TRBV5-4	CASSNDRAYGYTF	TGTGCCAGCAGCAATGACAGGGCCTATGGCTACACCTTC
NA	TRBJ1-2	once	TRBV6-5	CASSYSRGYNYGYTF	TGTGCCAGCAGTTACTCAAGGGGTTACAACTATGGCTACACCTTC
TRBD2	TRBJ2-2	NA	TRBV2	CASSVVAGAGELFF	TGTGCCAGCAGTGTTGTAGCGGGAGCCGGGGAGCTGTTTTTT